This T cell receptor (beta chain) was obtained from a study of identical twins. The sample holds many counts of this clonotype. Its antigen is still unknown. Germline V gene sequence: CDR1 SGHTA, CDR2 FQGNSA. With V trimmed by 3 bases and J by 0 bases, 10 bases remained unmatched. The CDR3 runs 21 residues. Healthy Caucasians supplied all donations. Each CDR3 protein is one row after TCRdb ran MiXCR on the 5' RACE reads. The sample yields about 240,000 distinct CDR3 sequences, 7.5% seen once. Whole-study findings and limits: Where out-of-frame alpha sequences were twin-shared, they showed excess low generation probability. There was more out-of-frame TCR alpha sharing in monozygotic twins than models estimated.

These same records also appear under a second study, on yellow fever vaccine responses in identical twins.

The sequencing sample was made of CD8+ T cells sorted from blood. V gene TRBV7-2 combines with J gene TRBJ2-2; TRBD2 agrees at 16 bases. This sequence originates from a woman aged 18-30 years in good health. CDR3 bases: TGTGCCAGCAGCTTGGCCGGGACTAGCGGGGGGGGTACCGCGAACACCGGGGAGCTGTTTTTT. Its protein product is CASSLAGTSGGGTANTGELFF.